The clone carrying this TCR beta chain was seen a handful of times. Its antigen is unidentified. A second PCR of about 7 to 11 cycles used a sample-barcoded 5' primer and a J-beta primer mix. TCRdb ran MiXCR on the 5' RACE reads and lists one entry per CDR3 protein. The sample lists roughly 1,500,000 distinct CDR3 sequences, 40% to 50% occurring once. Germline assignment: CDR1 MNHEY and CDR2 SVGEGT. V dropped 4 bases and J dropped 7; count of bases not matched to a gene: 6. The CDR3 sequence is 14 residues long. The data were taken from a study of blood T cells in healthy people across ages. Broader study findings: Unsorted PBMCs prevented conclusive naive versus antigen-experienced comparison. Greater diversity and more naive CD4+ cells were seen in long-lived donors than in aged donors.

The rearrangement uses TRBV6-2 or TRBV6-3 and TRBJ2-1; 8 bases map to TRBD2. The receptor's source is a woman between 18 and 30 years old in good health. The sample comprised blood. The CDR3 DNA follows: TGTGCCAGCAGTTCTGCCCAGCGGGGGAATGAGCAGTTCTTC. Its translation is CASSSAQRGNEQFF.